This TCR beta chain emerged from a study of cytomegalovirus exposure and HLA in healthy donors. Unmatched junction bases numbered 4, after V lost 6 bases and J lost 4 bases. From germline, CDR1 is MNHEY and CDR2 SVGAGI. This CDR3 contains 13 residues. The PCR employed 60 Vbeta primers together with 13 Jbeta primers. Some clones are missing from TCRdb's copy, which holds only in-frame ones; the method was immunoSEQ multiplex PCR. The sample lists fewer than 250,000 clones; around 79% were seen once. This TCR derives from a woman aged 18 to 35 in good health and CMV-seronegative. The sequenced sample consisted of PBMCs. The chain links TRBV6-5 to TRBJ2-5; 8 bases line up with TRBD1. CDR3: CASRATGVETQYF. The DNA of the CDR3 is TGTGCCAGCAGGGCGACAGGGGTAGAGACCCAGTACTTC.